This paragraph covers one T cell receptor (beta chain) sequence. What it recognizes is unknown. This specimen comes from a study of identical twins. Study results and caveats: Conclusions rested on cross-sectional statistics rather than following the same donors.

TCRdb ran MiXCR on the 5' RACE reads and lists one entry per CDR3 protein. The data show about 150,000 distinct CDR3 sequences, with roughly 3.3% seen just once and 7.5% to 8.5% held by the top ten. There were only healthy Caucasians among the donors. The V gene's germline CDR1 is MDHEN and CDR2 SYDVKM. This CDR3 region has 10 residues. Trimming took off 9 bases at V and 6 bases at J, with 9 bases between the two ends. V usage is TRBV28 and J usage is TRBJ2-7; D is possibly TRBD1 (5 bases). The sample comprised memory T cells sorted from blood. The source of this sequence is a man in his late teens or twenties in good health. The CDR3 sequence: CASRRGEQYF. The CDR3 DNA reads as TGTGCCAGTAGAAGGGGCGAGCAGTACTTC. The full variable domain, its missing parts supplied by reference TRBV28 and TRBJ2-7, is DVKVTQSSRYLVKRTGEKVFLECVQDMDHENMFWYRQDPGLGLRLIYFSYDVKMKEKGDIPEGYSVSREKKERFSLILESASTNQTSMYLCASRRGEQYFGPGTRLTVT.